The 31 T cell receptor beta chains below were found in one sample sequenced in a study of T cells in Graves' hyperthyroidism and ophthalmopathy. Researchers took RNA transcripts and amplified the TCR beta CDR3 regions from them. TCR CDR3 regions were first amplified by RT-PCR with HTBI primers. One entry per CDR3 protein results from TCRdb running MiXCR on the multiplex PCR reads. This sample has hundreds of thousands of distinct CDR3 sequences, with approximately 15% found just once. Source material: blood. The origin of the receptors is a middle-aged woman with Graves' ophthalmopathy.

This clonotype has a count of ten or more. The genes are TRBV5-8 and TRBJ1-3; possible D gene TRBD1, 5 bases. This CDR3 has 13 residues. The V gene lost 5 bases and the J gene lost 4 bases, with 10 bases spanning the gap. Germline V CDR1 and CDR2: SGHTS, YDEGEE. CDR3 in amino acids: CASSRGSGNTIYF. The CDR3 DNA is TGTGCCAGCAGTCGGGGCAGCGGAAACACCATATATTTT.

This clonotype was recorded a few times. The gene calls are TRBV12-3 or TRBV12-4 and TRBJ2-7; 7 bases map to TRBD1. The V and J ends lost 5 bases and 4 bases, in that order; junction bases with no gene match: 5. There are 13 residues in the CDR3. The CDR3 DNA sequence: TGTGCCAGCAGTGTCCAACAGGGGTACGAGCAGTACTTC. Encoded protein: CASSVQQGYEQYF.

The V gene is TRBV27, the J gene TRBJ1-1; TRBD1 is a possible D gene (5 bases). This CDR3 is built from 15 residues. Germline loops: CDR1 MNHEY, CDR2 SMNVEV (reference sequence). The ends were cut back, 6 bases at V and 0 bases at J, with 14 bases in the middle. The CDR3 region has the DNA TGTGCCAGCAGGATGGACACCTACATGAACACTGAAGCTTTCTTT. This translates into CASRMDTYMNTEAFF.

This clonotype was seen only once. Compared with germline, one end of the junction differs, possibly owing to a read error. The J gene is TRBJ1-5, the V gene TRBV4-1, with D perhaps TRBD1 (6 bases). CDR3 length: 18 residues. Germline CDR1 and CDR2: MGHRA and YSYEKL. The CDR3 bases are TGCGCCAGCAGCGAAGACTTGGGGCAGGGGAAGGGTAATCAGCCCCAGCATTTT. This sequence encodes CASSEDLGQGKGNQPQHF.

This clonotype was seen repeatedly, ten times or more. The chain links TRBV20-1 to TRBJ2-1; weak D call: TRBD2 (6 bases). CDR3 size: 14 residues. With 6 bases removed from V and 8 bases from J, the gap between germline ends came to 20 bases. CDR1 and CDR2 (germline): DFQATT, SNEGSKA (reference sequence). In DNA form, the CDR3 reads TGCAGTGCCAGAACGGGACTCCCACGGGATGAGCAGTTCTTC. Its translation: CSARTGLPRDEQFF.

This clonotype was detected ten times or more. The chain joins TRBV11-2 to TRBJ2-1; the match to TRBD1 covers 7 bases. The CDR3 runs to 14 residues. With 5 bases clipped from V and 5 bases from J, the junction kept 6 bases outside the gene matches. The germline CDR1 and CDR2 sequences are SGHAT and FQNNGV. CDR3 DNA: TGTGCCAGCAGCATTTCGACAGGGCACAATGAGCAGTTCTTC. It translates to CASSISTGHNEQFF.

This clonotype came up many times. The chain couples TRBV6-1 to TRBJ1-1; TRBD1 matches at 7 bases. The CDR3 has 14 residues. CDR1 and CDR2 (germline): MNHNS, SASEGT. The V gene end was trimmed by 6 bases and the J gene end by 0 bases; junction bases not matched to a gene: 4. CDR3 in amino acids: CASRSDRVNTEAFF. CDR3 DNA sequence: TGTGCCAGCAGATCCGACAGGGTGAACACTGAAGCTTTCTTT.

Comments on this clonotype: This may be a read error, as it is one base from a much larger clone. The chain has TRBV28 and TRBJ2-5; D remains ambiguous. Germline V CDR1 and CDR2: MDHEN, SYDVKM. The CDR3 runs to 12 residues. V was shortened by 4 bases and J by 4 bases, with 7 bases between the two germline ends. The CDR3 loop is CASSSALETQYF. CDR3 in DNA: TGTGCCAGCAGTTCGGCGTTAGAGACCCAGTACTTC. Based on the CDR3 plus reference TRBV28 and TRBJ2-5, the full variable domain is DVKVTQSSRYLVKRTGEKVFLECVQDMDHENMFWYRQDPGLGLRLIYFSYDVKMKEKGDIPEGYSVSREKKERFSLILESASTNQTSMYLCASSSALETQYFGPGTRLLVL.

This clonotype was detected a few times. The CDR3 protein is CSARVATDTQYF. The CDR3 DNA sequence: TGCAGTGCTAGAGTAGCAACAGATACGCAGTATTTT. The V and J genes are TRBV20-1 and TRBJ2-3; D unclear. The CDR3 covers 12 residues. Trimming shortened V by 1 base and J by 3 bases, and 5 bases separated the two germline ends. Germline CDR1 is DFQATT and CDR2 is SNEGSKA (reference sequence).

This clonotype was found a few times. This chain joins TRBV25-1 and TRBJ2-2; D is possibly TRBD1 or TRBD2 (5 bases each). The CDR3 covers 17 residues. Germline V gives CDR1 MGHDK, CDR2 SYGVNS. Trimming shortened V by 0 bases and J by 5 bases, and 16 bases separated the two germline ends. The CDR3 loop reads CASSEYNKGTWTGELFF. The CDR3 nucleotides are TGTGCCAGCAGTGAATATAATAAGGGGACGTGGACCGGGGAGCTGTTTTTT. The whole variable domain, remainder taken from reference TRBV25-1 and TRBJ2-2, is EADIYQTPRYLVIGTGKKITLECSQTMGHDKMYWYQQDPGMELHLIHYSYGVNSTEKGDLSSESTVSRIRTEHFPLTLESARPSHTSQYLCASSEYNKGTWTGELFFGEGSRLTVL.

This clonotype occurred many times. The chain recombines TRBV5-8 with TRBJ2-5; unclear D gene. Trimming removed 0 bases at V and 1 base at J, with 7 bases between. Germline V gene lookup returns CDR1 SGHTS and CDR2 YDEGEE. This CDR3 has 14 amino acids. The CDR3 sequence is CASSLGSFQETQYF. The DNA of the CDR3 is TGTGCCAGCAGCTTGGGTTCGTTCCAAGAGACCCAGTACTTC.

This clonotype was detected ten times or more. This sequence joins TRBV28 and TRBJ1-4, with no clear D. V lost 10 bases to trimming and J lost 5 bases, with 17 bases between them. The CDR3 runs 14 residues. Germline loops: CDR1 MDHEN, CDR2 SYDVKM. CDR3 sequence: CATLKWEGNEKLFF. The CDR3 DNA follows: TGTGCCACCCTCAAATGGGAAGGGAATGAAAAACTGTTTTTT.

This clonotype was seen repeatedly, ten times or more. J is TRBJ1-5 and V is TRBV11-2, with D possibly being TRBD1 (5 bases). CDR1 and CDR2 from the germline V gene are SGHAT and FQNNGV. V was trimmed by 5 bases and J by 5 bases, leaving 13 bases between them. The CDR3 totals 14 residues. The chain's CDR3 is CASSPARGDQPQHF. The CDR3 DNA is TGTGCCAGCAGCCCGGCACGGGGGGATCAGCCCCAGCATTTT.

The J gene is TRBJ2-1, the V gene TRBV27; 7 bases are a match to TRBD1. The CDR3 contains 16 residues. Germline V gene data show CDR1 as MNHEY and CDR2 as SMNVEV (reference sequence). Unmatched junction bases numbered 14, after V lost 5 bases and J lost 7 bases. CDR3 residues: CASSPLDRVGANEQFF. The CDR3 DNA is TGTGCCAGCAGTCCCCTCGACAGGGTTGGTGCGAATGAGCAGTTCTTC.

This clonotype has at least ten counts. The chain links TRBV20-1 to TRBJ2-5; TRBD2 agrees at 16 bases. Germline CDR1 is DFQATT and CDR2 is SNEGSKA (reference sequence). Trimming removed 2 bases from V and 11 bases from J; junction bases left unmatched: 8. CDR3 length: 15 residues. The CDR3: CSARNPGLAGGIQYF. CDR3 bases: TGCAGTGCTAGAAATCCGGGACTAGCGGGGGGGATACAGTACTTC.

V gene TRBV10-3 combines with J gene TRBJ1-6; 7 nucleotides line up with TRBD1. Per germline, CDR1 ENHRY and CDR2 SYGVKD. The CDR3 is 14 residues long. V shed 10 bases, J shed 7 bases, and the junction held 10 bases outside the gene matches. The CDR3 DNA sequence: TGTGCCACTTTGGGACAGTCTGCGAATTCACCCCTCCACTTT. It encodes CATLGQSANSPLHF.

The chain carries TRBV7-9 and TRBJ1-1, with 9 bases that match TRBD1. V shed 6 bases and J 4 bases; nucleotides not matched to a gene: 6. The CDR3 totals 14 residues. From germline, CDR1 is SEHNR and CDR2 FQNEAQ (reference sequence). The CDR3 nucleotides are TGTGCCAGCAGGGCCGGGACAGGGTCCACTGAAGCTTTCTTT. This sequence encodes CASRAGTGSTEAFF.

The chain has TRBV5-1 and TRBJ1-4; TRBD1 matches 9 bases. Germline CDR1 is SGHRS and CDR2 is YFSETQ. Trimming at V came to 2 bases and at J to 5 bases, leaving 1 base not matched to a gene. The CDR3 has 14 residues. CDR3 nucleotide sequence: TGCGCCAGCAGCTTTGGGACAGGGAATGAAAAACTGTTTTTT. It encodes CASSFGTGNEKLFF.

At least ten counts were recorded for this clonotype. The chain is built from TRBV7-3 and TRBJ2-1; tentatively, D is TRBD2 (5 bases). Germline V gene lookup returns CDR1 SGHTA and CDR2 FQGTGA. The CDR3 sequence is 15 residues long. V dropped 3 bases and J dropped 7 bases, with 16 bases sitting between them. The CDR3 is CASSLGGPVGNEQFF. As DNA, the CDR3 is TGTGCCAGCAGCTTGGGCGGGCCTGTGGGTAATGAGCAGTTCTTC.

Only a few counts were recorded for this clonotype. This sequence joins TRBV20-1 and TRBJ2-3, with D possibly TRBD2 on 6 matching bases. Germline assignment: CDR1 DFQATT and CDR2 SNEGSKA (reference sequence). The CDR3 spans 13 residues. V was clipped by 6 bases and J by 5 bases, with 15 bases between them. Here the CDR3 DNA reads TGCAGTGCCCCGATTTCGGGGGTAGATACGCAGTATTTT. Protein: CSAPISGVDTQYF.

This clonotype was seen repeatedly, ten times or more. The rearrangement joins TRBV2 to TRBJ2-3; D is unclear. Germline CDR1 and CDR2: SNHLY and FYNNEI. Trimming left V 6 bases short and J 0 bases short, with 16 bases between. CDR3 length equals 16 residues. For the CDR3, the DNA is TGTGCCAGCAGCCTCTCCTCCGGGCTCAGCACAGATACGCAGTATTTT. Protein sequence: CASSLSSGLSTDTQYF.

The rearrangement uses TRBV20-1 and TRBJ1-4; tentatively, D is TRBD1 (5 bases). The CDR3 length is 13 residues. Per germline, CDR1 DFQATT and CDR2 SNEGSKA (reference sequence). Deletions cut 7 bases from V and 6 bases from J, with 15 bases between. CDR3 protein: CSVLQGVDEKLFF. In DNA form, the CDR3 reads TGCAGTGTCCTCCAGGGCGTGGATGAAAAACTGTTTTTT.

This sequence joins TRBV20-1 and TRBJ2-1, with 7 bases that match TRBD2. The V gene's germline CDR1 is DFQATT and CDR2 SNEGSKA (reference sequence). This CDR3 region has 13 residues. V shed 7 bases, J shed 1 base, and the junction held 4 bases outside the gene matches. The CDR3 reads CSGRGSSYNEQFF. The CDR3 bases are TGCAGTGGGCGCGGGAGTTCCTACAATGAGCAGTTCTTC.

This clonotype was recorded at least ten times. The V call is TRBV7-9, the J call TRBJ1-1; D perhaps matches TRBD1 (6 bases). V was shortened by 5 bases and J by 0 bases, with 10 bases between the two germline ends. The CDR3 runs to 14 residues. Germline loops: CDR1 SEHNR, CDR2 FQNEAQ (reference sequence). Here the CDR3 DNA reads TGTGCCAGCAGCCGGGGACAAATGAACACTGAAGCTTTCTTT. Its translation is CASSRGQMNTEAFF.

This rearrangement joins TRBV20-1 to TRBJ1-6, with 7 bases identical to TRBD1. CDR1 is DFQATT and CDR2 is SNEGSKA in the germline V gene (reference sequence). The CDR3 runs to 16 residues. Unmatched junction bases numbered 16, after V lost 6 bases and J lost 8 bases. CDR3: CSAPGQSSSGYSPLHF. The DNA of the CDR3 is TGCAGTGCCCCGGGACAGTCATCTAGTGGGTATTCACCCCTCCACTTT.

This clonotype showed up just a few times. The rearrangement joins TRBV7-8 to TRBJ2-1, with 9 bases fitting TRBD2. Germline loops: CDR1 SGHVS, CDR2 FQNEAQ. V lost 3 bases, J lost 6 bases, and 6 bases stayed unmatched. This CDR3 comprises 15 residues. The CDR3 DNA is TGTGCCAGCAGCTTCCGTGAGACTAGCGGCAATGAGCAGTTCTTC. This gives the protein CASSFRETSGNEQFF. Full variable domain (outside the CDR3, taken from reference TRBV7-8 and TRBJ2-1): GAGVSQSPRYKVAKRGQDVALRCDPISGHVSLFWYQQALGQGPEFLTYFQNEAQLDKSGLPSDRFFAERPEGSVSTLKIQRTQQEDSAVYLCASSFRETSGNEQFFGPGTRLTVL.

This clonotype has more than one count but fewer than ten. The chain uses TRBV10-3 and TRBJ2-1; 12 nucleotides line up with TRBD2. The J segment lost 4 bases and the V segment lost 8 bases, leaving 9 bases of the junction unmatched. The CDR3 is 16 amino acids. The germline V gene has CDR1 ENHRY and CDR2 SYGVKD. CDR3 in amino acids: CAIGEVLAGGYNEQFF. CDR3 coding DNA: TGTGCCATCGGGGAGGTCCTAGCGGGAGGGTACAATGAGCAGTTCTTC.

V and J are TRBV19 and TRBJ1-4, with D tentatively TRBD1 (5 bases). This CDR3 region has 15 residues. The V gene's germline CDR1 is LNHDA and CDR2 SQIVND (reference sequence). Trimming removed 6 bases at V and 4 bases at J, with 15 bases between. CDR3 in DNA: TGTGCCAGTAGCAAAGGGACGGTCGTTAATGAAAAACTGTTTTTT. Protein: CASSKGTVVNEKLFF.

The rearrangement links TRBV7-9 to TRBJ2-3; D ambiguous. Between the trimmed V and J ends, which lost 6 bases and 0 bases, there was a span of 7 bases. Germline-derived CDR1 and CDR2 are SEHNR and FQNEAQ (reference sequence). The CDR3 totals 13 residues. In nucleotides, the CDR3 is TGTGCCAGCAGACCCGACAGCACAGATACGCAGTATTTT. Protein product: CASRPDSTDTQYF.

This clonotype was found a few times. The CDR3 loop is CASSSMGLTDTQYF. CDR3 sequence (DNA): TGTGCCAGCAGCTCCATGGGGCTCACAGATACGCAGTATTTT. The chain carries TRBV7-8 and TRBJ2-3, with D maybe TRBD1 (5 bases). Germline-derived CDR1 and CDR2 are SGHVS and FQNEAQ. The CDR3 length is 14 residues. The V and J ends lost 4 bases and 2 bases respectively, with 10 bases between them.

The chain combines TRBV10-3 with TRBJ2-7; TRBD1 might be the D (5 bases). The CDR3 is 12 residues long. Trimming removed 7 bases from V and 7 bases from J, with 14 bases in between. Germline CDR1 and CDR2: ENHRY and SYGVKD. The CDR3 nucleotides are TGTGCCATCATGGAAGTTGCAGGGGAGCAGTACTTC. It codes for CAIMEVAGEQYF.